The following is a TCR beta chain sequence with its context. Its antigen is not known. Other nucleotide sequences from this sample produce the same CDR3. The sample comes from a study of cytomegalovirus exposure and HLA in healthy donors. On the study more broadly: Among the 400 or so donors who were genotyped, 81% fell in the genetic ancestry cluster that is associated with self-reported Caucasian donors.

Study-wide points: For most TCR sequences rarity was the rule, although some public TCRs occurred in many donors. Exclusion as indistinguishable affected some V segments, including TRBV6-2 and TRBV6-3. Presence/absence analyses assumed roughly uniform sequencing depth across donors, which may not hold.

The CDR3 length is 12 residues. Germline values: CDR1 GTSNPN, CDR2 SVGIG (reference sequence). V was clipped by 5 bases and J by 5 bases; unmatched bases: 0. Use of 60 Vbeta and 13 Jbeta primers characterized the PCR. The table came from immunoSEQ multiplex PCR; TCRdb's copy has only in-frame clones and leaves some out. This sample has roughly 120,000 clones; 75% to 85% occur once, and the top ten carry around 9.5%. Sequencing was done on a sample of PBMCs. V is TRBV30 and J is TRBJ1-6; 7 bases line up with TRBD1. The receptor was isolated from a female donor in good health and CMV-seropositive. The CDR3 protein is CAWDRDNSPLHF. The DNA of the CDR3 is TGTGCCTGGGACAGGGATAATTCACCCCTCCACTTT.